What follows are 20 T cell receptor beta chains derived from one specimen sequenced in a study of cytomegalovirus exposure and HLA in healthy donors (dated by TCRdb to the late 2010s). The library was built by means of the immunoSEQ multiplex PCR assay. A mixture of 60 forward primers for TCR Vbeta segments and 13 reverse primers for TCR Jbeta segments was used in the multiplex PCR. This immuneACCESS table, as held by TCRdb, lists in-frame sequences with V and J called but not all clones. Of the missing ones, under half trace to an unresolved V gene in checked studies; the others have no known cause. The sample has about 33,000 clones on record. The ten largest make up around 3.5% of the sample. Specimen: PBMCs. The source is a man aged 35 to 55 in good health and CMV-seronegative.

The chain uses TRBV5-1 and TRBJ2-7, with TRBD2 as a possible D gene (8 bases). This CDR3 region has 15 residues. Germline V gene data show CDR1 as SGHRS and CDR2 as YFSETQ. Deletions cut 4 bases from V and 9 bases from J, with 23 bases between. CDR3 coding DNA: TGCGCCAGCAGCCCGACAGGGCAAGCGGGGGTGGGGCAGTACTTC. The encoded protein is CASSPTGQAGVGQYF.

The V and J genes are TRBV6-5 and TRBJ1-5, with D hard to call. The CDR3 contains 12 residues. V lost 6 bases, J lost 4 bases, and 7 bases lay in between. Germline-derived CDR1 and CDR2 are MNHEY and SVGAGI. For the CDR3, the DNA is TGTGCCAGCAGGAACTTTAATCAGCCCCAGCATTTT. It specifies CASRNFNQPQHF.

This rearrangement joins TRBV4-3 to TRBJ1-2; the D gene is possibly TRBD1 (6 bases). The germline V gene encodes CDR1 LGHNA and CDR2 YSLEER. Trimming stripped 3 bases from V and 2 bases from J, with 13 bases between. This CDR3 has 15 residues. In DNA, the CDR3 is TGCGCCAGCAGCCAGGGGTCAGGGACAAACTATGGCTACACCTTC. Residues: CASSQGSGTNYGYTF.

This sequence joins TRBV6-5 and TRBJ2-7, with 11 bases fitting TRBD1. V shed 5 bases, J shed 9 bases, and the junction held 9 bases outside the gene matches. Germline loops: CDR1 MNHEY, CDR2 SVGAGI. The CDR3 is 14 amino acids. Written as DNA, the CDR3 is TGTGCCAGCAGTAGCCGGGACAGGGGGATGGTGCAGTACTTC. The encoded protein is CASSSRDRGMVQYF.

V usage is TRBV19 and J usage is TRBJ1-2; weak D call: TRBD1 (6 bases). Trimming stripped 0 bases from V and 4 bases from J, with 18 bases between. CDR1 and CDR2 from the germline V gene are LNHDA and SQIVND (reference sequence). The CDR3 sequence is 17 residues long. The CDR3 region has the DNA TGTGCCAGTAGTATAGATCTCCCCCCAGGGGACCTCTATGGCTACACCTTC. Residues: CASSIDLPPGDLYGYTF. Complete variable domain (other parts from reference TRBV19 and TRBJ1-2): DGGITQSPKYLFRKEGQNVTLSCEQNLNHDAMYWYRQDPGQGLRLIYYSQIVNDFQKGDIAEGYSVSREKKESFPLTVTSAQKNPTAFYLCASSIDLPPGDLYGYTFGSGTRLTVV.

The chain couples TRBV19 to TRBJ1-5, with D tentatively TRBD1 (6 bases). The CDR3 length is 16 residues. The germline V and J ends were trimmed by 5 bases and 3 bases, with 17 bases remaining between them. Germline V gene data show CDR1 as LNHDA and CDR2 as SQIVND (reference sequence). CDR3 region: CASSFGTPTINQPQHF. DNA of the CDR3: TGTGCCAGTAGTTTCGGGACACCTACCATCAATCAGCCCCAGCATTTT.

This chain joins TRBV10-3 and TRBJ2-7; D is ambiguous. V gave up 0 bases and J gave up 0 bases, with 6 bases separating them. The CDR3 is made up of 14 amino acids. The germline V gene encodes CDR1 ENHRY and CDR2 SYGVKD. The CDR3 nucleotides read TGTGCCATCAGTGAGTCATTAGTCTCCTACGAGCAGTACTTC. This encodes CAISESLVSYEQYF.

The chain is built from TRBV23-1 and TRBJ2-2, with TRBD1 as a possible D gene (6 bases). TRBV23-1 is recorded as an ORF, its role being uncertain. This CDR3 spans 14 amino acids. Trimming cost V 6 bases and J 8 bases, with 16 bases left between them. This CDR3 reads CASRKGGHRGELFF. The CDR3 coding sequence is TGCGCCAGCAGGAAAGGGGGACACAGAGGGGAGCTGTTTTTT.

The rearrangement uses TRBV4-2 and TRBJ1-1; TRBD1 agrees at 7 bases. The ends lost 3 bases at V and 4 bases at J; junction bases unmatched: 5. The germline V gene encodes CDR1 LGHNA and CDR2 YNFKEQ. This CDR3 has 14 amino acids. The CDR3 bases are TGTGCCAGCAGCCAGGGACAGTTAAGCACTGAAGCTTTCTTT. Translating gives CASSQGQLSTEAFF.

The V call is TRBV11-2, the J call TRBJ2-7; maybe TRBD1 (6 bases). This CDR3 has 15 amino acids. Trimming took 5 bases from V and 1 from J, leaving 15 bases between them. CDR1 is SGHAT and CDR2 is FQNNGV in the germline V gene. The CDR3 loop is CASSDNRVRSYEQYF. The CDR3 DNA reads TGTGCCAGCAGCGATAACAGGGTTAGGTCCTACGAGCAGTACTTC.

The chain has TRBV5-1 and TRBJ1-2, with 8 bases fitting TRBD1. V lost 7 bases to trimming and J lost 3 bases; unmatched junction nucleotides: 11. The germline V gene encodes CDR1 SGHRS and CDR2 YFSETQ. The CDR3 has 15 residues. CDR3 amino acids: CASYERPGQDYGYTF. The CDR3 bases are TGCGCCAGCTACGAGCGACCGGGACAGGACTATGGCTACACCTTC.

This chain connects TRBV7-2 to TRBJ1-5; D is possibly TRBD1 (6 bases). V was clipped by 1 base and J by 6 bases, with 7 bases between them. Germline V lookup: CDR1 SGHTA, CDR2 FQGNSA. The CDR3 has 13 residues. The CDR3 protein is CASSLVGAQPQHF. The CDR3 region has the DNA TGTGCCAGCAGCTTAGTGGGGGCTCAGCCCCAGCATTTT. Together with reference TRBV7-2 and TRBJ1-5, the CDR3 gives the full variable domain: GAGVSQSPSNKVTEKGKDVELRCDPISGHTALYWYRQSLGQGLEFLIYFQGNSAPDKSGLPSDRFSAERTGGSVSTLTIQRTQQEDSAVYLCASSLVGAQPQHFGDGTRLSIL.

This rearrangement joins TRBV7-2 to TRBJ1-5; 9 bases match TRBD1. The CDR3 loop spans 19 amino acids. V trimming: 1 base; J trimming: 4 bases; junction bases outside the gene matches: 14. Germline CDR1 SGHTA, CDR2 FQGNSA. The CDR3 DNA reads TGTGCCAGCAGCTTAGGGCGGGGACAGGGACGTCGGGCGAATCAGCCCCAGCATTTT. Protein: CASSLGRGQGRRANQPQHF.

V gene TRBV30 combines with J gene TRBJ2-7; D remains unclear. CDR3 length equals 12 residues. Germline-derived CDR1 and CDR2 are GTSNPN and SVGIG (reference sequence). Trimming took 7 bases from V and 3 from J, leaving 13 bases between them. The CDR3 DNA reads as TGTGCCTCTCAAGACACTGTCTACGAGCAGTACTTC. It encodes CASQDTVYEQYF. The full variable domain, completed using reference TRBV30 and TRBJ2-7, is SQTIHQWPATLVQPVGSPLSLECTVEGTSNPNLYWYRQAAGRGLQLLFYSVGIGQISSEVPQNLSASRPQDRQFILSSKKLLLSDSGFYLCASQDTVYEQYFGPGTRLTVT.

The J gene is TRBJ2-5, the V gene TRBV5-1; 9 bases align to TRBD1. The CDR3 loop spans 15 amino acids. Losses at the gene ends were 3 bases for V and 4 bases for J; bases not matched to a gene: 7. Germline CDR1 reads SGHRS; CDR2 reads YFSETQ. CDR3 region: CASSSQGALGETQYF. CDR3 DNA: TGCGCCAGCAGCTCACAGGGGGCGCTGGGAGAGACCCAGTACTTC.

V and J are TRBV28 and TRBJ1-1; D may be TRBD1 (6 bases). Germline V CDR1 and CDR2: MDHEN, SYDVKM. Trimming stripped 5 bases from V and 7 bases from J, with 14 bases between. The CDR3 contains 13 residues. CDR3 nucleotide sequence: TGTGCCAGCAGTCTCCCGACAGGCGGTGAAGCTTTCTTT. Protein: CASSLPTGGEAFF.

The chain recombines TRBV4-3 with TRBJ2-1; possibly TRBD1 for D (6 bases). V was shortened by 0 bases and J by 4 bases, with 10 bases between the two germline ends. The CDR3 totals 15 residues. CDR1 is LGHNA, CDR2 YSLEER, per germline. The CDR3 sequence: CASSQETRGYNEQFF. In DNA form, the CDR3 reads TGCGCCAGCAGCCAAGAAACTAGGGGGTACAATGAGCAGTTCTTC.

The CDR3 DNA is TGCGCCAGCAGCCTAAACAATGAGCAGTTCTTC. It translates to CASSLNNEQFF. V is TRBV5-1 and J is TRBJ2-1, with no clear D. The CDR3 contains 11 residues. Germline V gene sequence: CDR1 SGHRS, CDR2 YFSETQ. The V gene lost 4 bases and the J gene lost 5 bases, with 4 bases spanning the gap.

This chain uses TRBV4-1 with TRBJ1-2; TRBD1 matches 11 bases. With V trimmed by 4 bases and J by 7 bases, 8 bases remained unmatched. The CDR3 is 15 amino acids. CDR1 MGHRA and CDR2 YSYEKL come from the germline V gene. The DNA for the CDR3 is TGCGCCAGCAGCCTCGGGACAGGGGGTACTATTGGCTACACCTTC. Translating it yields CASSLGTGGTIGYTF.

The J gene is TRBJ2-7, the V gene TRBV4-1; 9 nucleotides line up with TRBD1. The CDR3 contains 16 residues. With V trimmed by 0 bases and J by 2 bases, 5 bases remained unmatched. Germline CDR1 reads MGHRA; CDR2 reads YSYEKL. The CDR3: CASSQDLTGGAYEQYF. The CDR3 nucleotides read TGCGCCAGCAGCCAAGACCTGACAGGGGGTGCCTACGAGCAGTACTTC.